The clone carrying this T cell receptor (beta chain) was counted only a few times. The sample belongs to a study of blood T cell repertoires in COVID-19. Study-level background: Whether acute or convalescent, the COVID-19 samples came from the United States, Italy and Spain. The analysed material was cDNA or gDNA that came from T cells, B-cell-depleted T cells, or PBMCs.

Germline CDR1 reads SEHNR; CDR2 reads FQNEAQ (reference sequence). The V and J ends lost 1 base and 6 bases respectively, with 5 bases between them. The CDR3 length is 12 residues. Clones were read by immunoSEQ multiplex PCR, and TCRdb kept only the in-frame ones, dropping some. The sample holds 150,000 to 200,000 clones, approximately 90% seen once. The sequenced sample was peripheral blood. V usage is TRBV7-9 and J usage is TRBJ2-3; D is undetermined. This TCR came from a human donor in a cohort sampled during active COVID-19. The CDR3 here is CASSLGADTQYF. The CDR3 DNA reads TGTGCCAGCAGCTTAGGGGCGGATACGCAGTATTTT.